The 2 T cell receptor beta chains given below trace back to one sample, sequenced in a study of Ad26.COV2.S vaccination and SARS-CoV-2 variants. Documented treatment: about 20 received Ad26.COV2.S at low or high dose, single or two shots; several received placebo; per-sample allocation not given. The investigators took samples on day 63 after the first vaccine or placebo injection. Produced via immunoSEQ multiplex PCR; TCRdb's table is partial and in-frame only. The sample carries 400,000 or so clones, around nine tenths recorded once. This specimen consisted of peripheral blood, obtained in a trial of Ad26.COV2.S vaccine versus placebo. These receptors were taken from a person aged 18-60 years who received the Ad26.COV2.S COVID-19 vaccine or a placebo.

The rearrangement uses TRBV6-5 and TRBJ1-5; possible D gene TRBD1, 5 bases. The V gene's germline CDR1 is MNHEY and CDR2 SVGAGI. The V end was cut by 5 bases, the J end by 7 bases, with 12 bases between. The CDR3 consists of 13 residues. CDR3 sequence: CASSRSQGQPQHF. The CDR3 DNA reads TGTGCCAGCAGTAGATCTCAGGGCCAGCCCCAGCATTTT.

The DNA of the CDR3 is TGTGCCAGCAGCCCGGGCATAAGCTCCTACAATGAGCAGTTCTTC. It codes for CASSPGISSYNEQFF. The rearrangement joins TRBV5-4 to TRBJ2-1; D not resolved. Germline V lookup: CDR1 SGHNT, CDR2 YYREEE (reference sequence). Trimming shortened V by 4 bases and J by 0 bases, and 11 bases separated the two germline ends. The length of the CDR3 is 15 residues.